This T cell receptor (beta chain) is from a study of blood T cell repertoires in COVID-19. CDR1 is SGDLS and CDR2 is YYNGEE in the germline V gene. The CDR3 length is 16 residues. Unmatched junction bases numbered 7, after V lost 3 bases and J lost 2 bases. Per the study methods: Amplification of reference gene primers provided the estimated nucleated cell counts. Method: immunoSEQ multiplex PCR; TCRdb's copy keeps in-frame clones and lacks some. D and trimming were read from the DNA, whereas the V and J calls and clone size are those reported in that table. This table has 150,000 to 200,000 clones, just under 85% appearing once.

The sequence was collected from an elderly woman with COVID-19, enrolled during active disease. V and J are TRBV9 and TRBJ1-3; 8 bases fit TRBD1. Sequenced: peripheral blood. In DNA form, the CDR3 reads TGTGCCAGCAGCGCCGGACAGGGTTCAACTGGAAACACCATATATTTT. The encoded protein is CASSAGQGSTGNTIYF.